The next 10 T cell receptor beta chains were all read from a single sample in a study of tumor and adjacent non-tumor tissue in lung cancer. The library came from three nested PCR rounds adapted from ARM-PCR protocols. MiXCR, run by TCRdb on the multiplex PCR reads, gives a single entry per CDR3 protein. The data hold 60,000 to 80,000 distinct CDR3 sequences, with around two thirds observed a single time. The template was RNA from unsorted bulk tissue. The normal lung tissue was taken more than 3 cm from the tumor edge. Sequencing input: distant non-tumor lung tissue. The source of these receptors is a woman aged 45-65 years with non-small cell lung cancer.

With regard to this clonotype: This may be a read error: a much more frequent sequence differs by one nucleotide. Written as DNA, the CDR3 is TGCGCCAGCAGCCAAGGGTTAACGGGTTATGATGAGCAGTTCTTC. The encoded protein is CASSQGLTGYDEQFF. The J gene is TRBJ2-1, the V gene TRBV4-1, with D hard to call. Deletions cut 1 base from V and 8 bases from J, with 15 bases between. This CDR3 region has 15 residues. CDR1 and CDR2 (germline): MGHRA, YSYEKL.

The rearrangement joins TRBV29-1 to TRBJ2-3; unclear D gene. Looked up from germline, CDR1 is SQVTM and CDR2 is ANQGSEA. The CDR3 is 15 residues long. CDR3 bases: TGCAACGCCGAGTTCAGGATAGGCGGTGGAGATACGCAGTATTTT. Translating gives CNAEFRIGGGDTQYF.

The chain uses TRBV20-1 and TRBJ2-7; 10 bases align to TRBD1. CDR1 is DFQATT and CDR2 is SNEGSKA in the germline V gene (reference sequence). This CDR3 spans 14 amino acids. The CDR3 region is CTPPLTGGFSEQYF. The CDR3 DNA reads as TGCACTCCTCCCCTGACAGGGGGCTTCTCCGAACAGTACTTC.

For this clonotype: The junction and the germline gene differ at one end; a read error may be behind it. V and J are TRBV6-2 or TRBV6-3 and TRBJ1-5; unclear D gene. The CDR3 has 20 residues. The germline gives CDR1 MNHEY, CDR2 SVGEGT. CDR3 residues: CASSSESVVYFSDLNQPHHF. CDR3 sequence (DNA): TGTGCCAGCAGTTCCGAATCTGTGGTATATTTCAGCGATCTTAATCAGCCCCACCATTTT.

To note about this clonotype: The conserved closing phenylalanine or tryptophan is absent in this CDR3, likely reflecting a read error. The genes are TRBV20-1 and TRBJ1-1; D is ambiguous. The CDR3 length is 13 residues. With 6 bases removed from V and 1 base from J, the gap between germline ends came to 12 bases. Germline assignment: CDR1 DFQATT and CDR2 SNEGSKA (reference sequence). CDR3 sequence reads: CSAWEGENTEAFL. For the CDR3, the DNA is TGCAGTGCCTGGGAGGGCGAGAACACTGAAGCTTTCCTT.

The chain recombines TRBV20-1 with TRBJ2-1; D gene uncertain. The ends were cut back, 2 bases at V and 6 bases at J, with 11 bases in the middle. The CDR3 sequence is 13 residues long. Germline CDR1 DFQATT, CDR2 SNEGSKA (reference sequence). As DNA, the CDR3 is TGCAGTGCTAGAAAAGTAATGCTCAATGAGCAGTTCTTC. Residues: CSARKVMLNEQFF.

Details on this clonotype: A much larger clone lies one base from this, so it may be a read error. V usage is TRBV5-4 and J usage is TRBJ2-7; 8 positions match TRBD2. Germline trimming cut 0 bases from V and 1 base from J; bases unmatched to any gene: 6. Germline V gives CDR1 SGHNT, CDR2 YYREEE (reference sequence). The CDR3 totals 16 residues. CDR3 region: CASSLEAGDGSYEQYF. DNA for the CDR3: TGTGCCAGCAGCTTGGAAGCGGGAGATGGATCCTACGAGCAGTACTTC.

Points on this clonotype: This may come from a read error, since a much larger clone is one base off. The chain combines TRBV4-1 with TRBJ2-5; 9 bases are shared with TRBD1. J lost 4 bases, V lost 1 base, and 7 bases had no gene match. This CDR3 has 16 residues. The germline V gene encodes CDR1 MGHRA and CDR2 YSYEKL. For the CDR3, the DNA is TGCGCCAGCAGCCAAGTGGGGACAGGGATAGGAGAGACCCAGTACTTC. Its translation: CASSQVGTGIGETQYF.

As regards this clonotype: This may come from a read error, since a much larger clone is one base off. The chain recombines TRBV5-4 with TRBJ2-1, with D hard to call. Trimming left V 6 bases short and J 0 bases short, with 13 bases between. The CDR3 covers 15 residues. CDR1 SGHNT and CDR2 YYREEE come from the germline V gene (reference sequence). The CDR3 coding sequence is TGTGCCAGCATCCCAGGACCCACCTCCTACAATGAGCAGTTCTTC. Protein product: CASIPGPTSYNEQFF.

Concerning this clonotype itself: One end of the junction is discordant with germline, which a read error may explain. This rearrangement joins TRBV5-6 to TRBJ2-5; D ambiguous. CDR3 length equals 13 residues. Germline assignment: CDR1 SGHDT and CDR2 YYEEEE. In nucleotides, the CDR3 is TGCGCCAGCAGCTTGGAGACTCAAGAGACCCAGTACTTC. It is translated as CASSLETQETQYF.